This TCR beta chain stems from a study of blood T cell repertoires in COVID-19. As for the study in general: Collection of acute and convalescent COVID-19 samples took place in the United States, Italy and Spain. PBMCs, B-cell-depleted T cells, or T cells provided the cDNA or gDNA that made up the material.

Measured with immunoSEQ multiplex PCR; TCRdb has only the in-frame clones, and not every one. This table has about 180,000 clones, roughly 85% appearing once. The V segment lost 2 bases and the J segment 6 bases; nucleotides outside the gene matches: 3. Germline V CDR1 and CDR2: SGHVS, FQNEAQ. The CDR3 has 15 amino acids. Everyone who took part was roughly 18 to 89 years old, and they came from fewer than 25 US areas. Clinical history reported by participants formed the basis on which cohorts were assigned. The V and J genes are TRBV7-8 and TRBJ2-3, with 12 bases lining up with TRBD2. The material sequenced was PBMCs or T cells enriched from blood (not recorded which). The sequence came from a man in his forties or fifties who had recovered from COVID-19. The CDR3 is CASSLLAGGRDTQYF. In nucleotides, the CDR3 is TGTGCCAGCAGCTTACTAGCGGGGGGGCGGGATACGCAGTATTTT.